The following is a T cell receptor beta chain sequence with its context. The target antigen is unknown. TCRdb used MiXCR to reprocess the reads, holding one entry per CDR3 protein. Of some 100,000 distinct CDR3 sequences in the sample, 23% were seen once. This sample was taken from a study of T cell repertoires in cytomegalovirus infection. Study details: Indicated by public TCR beta signatures were CMV infection and matching HLA type. Study-wide results and limits: Ex vivo responses were dominated by HLA-C-restricted CMV-specific TCR beta clonotypes. The study identified carriers of CMV plus the relevant HLA from cumulative public TCR beta family frequency.

V shed 8 bases and J 11 bases; nucleotides not matched to a gene: 12. CDR1 and CDR2 (germline): LNHDA, SQIVND (reference sequence). The CDR3 contains 13 residues. J is TRBJ1-5 and V is TRBV19; 7 bases match TRBD1. This receptor was obtained from a human donor in good health (CMV status not recorded). Some clones in this sample may be carry-over from other donors' samples. The sample was CD8+ T cells from PBMCs. CDR3 sequence (DNA): TGTGCCAGTTCCCCGGGACAGCCCCCGGCCCAGCATTTT. This sequence encodes CASSPGQPPAQHF. The full variable domain, its missing parts supplied by reference TRBV19 and TRBJ1-5, is DGGITQSPKYLFRKEGQNVTLSCEQNLNHDAMYWYRQDPGQGLRLIYYSQIVNDFQKGDIAEGYSVSREKKESFPLTVTSAQKNPTAFYLCASSPGQPPAQHFGDGTRLSIL.